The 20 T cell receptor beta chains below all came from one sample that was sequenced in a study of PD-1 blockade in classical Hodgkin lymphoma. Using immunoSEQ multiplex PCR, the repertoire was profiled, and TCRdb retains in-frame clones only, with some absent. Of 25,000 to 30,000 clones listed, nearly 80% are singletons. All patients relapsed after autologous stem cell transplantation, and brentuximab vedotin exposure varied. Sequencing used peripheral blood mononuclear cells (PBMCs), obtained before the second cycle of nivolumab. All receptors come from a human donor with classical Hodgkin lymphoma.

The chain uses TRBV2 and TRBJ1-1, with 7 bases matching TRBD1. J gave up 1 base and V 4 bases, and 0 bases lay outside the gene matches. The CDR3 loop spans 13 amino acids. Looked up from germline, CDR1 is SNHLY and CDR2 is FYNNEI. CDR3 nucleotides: TGTGCCAGCAGTGGACAGGGGAACACTGAAGCTTTCTTT. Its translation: CASSGQGNTEAFF.

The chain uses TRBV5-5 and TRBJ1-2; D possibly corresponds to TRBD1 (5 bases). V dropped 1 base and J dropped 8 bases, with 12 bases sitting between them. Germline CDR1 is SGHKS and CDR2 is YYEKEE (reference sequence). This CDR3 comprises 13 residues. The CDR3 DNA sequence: TGTGCCAGCAGCTTGCTGGGGGACTGGGGCTACACCTTC. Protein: CASSLLGDWGYTF.

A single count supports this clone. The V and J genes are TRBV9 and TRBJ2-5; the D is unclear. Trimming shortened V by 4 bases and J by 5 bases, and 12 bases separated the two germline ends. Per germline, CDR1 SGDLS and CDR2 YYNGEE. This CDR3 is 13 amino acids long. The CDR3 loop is CASSPIPSETQYF. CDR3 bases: TGTGCCAGCAGCCCTATACCGTCGGAGACCCAGTACTTC.

CDR3 in DNA: TGTGCCAGCAGCAAAGCGGCGGGGGGGCCGACGGCAGATACGCAGTATTTT. This sequence encodes CASSKAAGGPTADTQYF. This sequence joins TRBV7-9 and TRBJ2-3, with 9 bases identical to TRBD2. This CDR3 has 17 amino acids. Germline trimming cut 5 bases from V and 4 bases from J; bases unmatched to any gene: 13. The germline V gene encodes CDR1 SEHNR and CDR2 FQNEAQ (reference sequence).

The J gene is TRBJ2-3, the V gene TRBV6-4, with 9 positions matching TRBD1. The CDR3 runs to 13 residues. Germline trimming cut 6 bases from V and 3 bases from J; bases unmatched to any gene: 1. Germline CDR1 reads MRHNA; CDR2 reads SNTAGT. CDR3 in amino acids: CASRGTGTDTQYF. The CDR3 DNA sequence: TGTGCCAGCAGAGGGACAGGGACAGATACGCAGTATTTT.

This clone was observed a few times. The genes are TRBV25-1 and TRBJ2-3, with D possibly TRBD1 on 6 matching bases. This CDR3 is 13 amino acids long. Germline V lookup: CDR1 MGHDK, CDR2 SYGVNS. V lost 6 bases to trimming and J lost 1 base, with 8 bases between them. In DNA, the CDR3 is TGTGCCAGCAGACAGGGAGGCACAGATACGCAGTATTTT. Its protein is CASRQGGTDTQYF.

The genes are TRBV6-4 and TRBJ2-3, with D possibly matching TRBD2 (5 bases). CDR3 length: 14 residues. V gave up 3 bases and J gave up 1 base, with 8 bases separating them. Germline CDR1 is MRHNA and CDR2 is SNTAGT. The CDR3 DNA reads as TGTGCCAGCAGTGAAGTCGGGGGCACAGATACGCAGTATTTT. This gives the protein CASSEVGGTDTQYF.

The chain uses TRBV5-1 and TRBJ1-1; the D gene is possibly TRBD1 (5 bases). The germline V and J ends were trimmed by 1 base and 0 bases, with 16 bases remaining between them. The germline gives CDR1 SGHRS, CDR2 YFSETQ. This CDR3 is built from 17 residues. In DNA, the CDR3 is TGCGCCAGCAGCTTGCGGGGGAACAATAGATTGAACACTGAAGCTTTCTTT. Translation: CASSLRGNNRLNTEAFF. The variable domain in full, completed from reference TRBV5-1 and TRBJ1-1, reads KAGVTQTPRYLIKTRGQQVTLSCSPISGHRSVSWYQQTPGQGLQFLFEYFSETQRNKGNFPGRFSGRQFSNSRSEMNVSTLELGDSALYLCASSLRGNNRLNTEAFFGQGTRLTVV.

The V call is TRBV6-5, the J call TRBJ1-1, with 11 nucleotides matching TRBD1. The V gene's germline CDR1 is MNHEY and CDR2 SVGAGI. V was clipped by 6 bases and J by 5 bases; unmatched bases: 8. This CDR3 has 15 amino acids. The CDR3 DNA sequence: TGTGCCAGCAGCCCCGGACAGGGGGCAAGGACTGAAGCTTTCTTT. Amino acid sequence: CASSPGQGARTEAFF.

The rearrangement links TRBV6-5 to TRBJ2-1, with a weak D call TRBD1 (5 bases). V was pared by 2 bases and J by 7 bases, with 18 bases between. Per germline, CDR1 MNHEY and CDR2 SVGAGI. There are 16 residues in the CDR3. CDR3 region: CASSYLPGAGQNEQFF. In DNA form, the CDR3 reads TGTGCCAGCAGTTACCTCCCCGGCGCAGGGCAGAATGAGCAGTTCTTC.

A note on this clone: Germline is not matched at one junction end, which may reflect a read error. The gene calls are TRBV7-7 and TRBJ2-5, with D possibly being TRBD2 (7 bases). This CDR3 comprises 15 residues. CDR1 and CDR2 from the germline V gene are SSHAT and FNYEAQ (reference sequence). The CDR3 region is CASSLGGARQETQYF. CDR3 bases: TGTGCTAGCAGCTTAGGGGGGGCCCGACAAGAGACCCAGTACTTC.

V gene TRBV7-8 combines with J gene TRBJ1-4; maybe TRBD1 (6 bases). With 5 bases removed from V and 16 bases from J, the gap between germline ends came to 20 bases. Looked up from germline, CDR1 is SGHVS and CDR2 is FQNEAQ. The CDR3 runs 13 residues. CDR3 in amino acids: CASSGSGGSAPFF. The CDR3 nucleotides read TGTGCCAGCAGCGGATCTGGGGGCAGTGCACCGTTTTTT.

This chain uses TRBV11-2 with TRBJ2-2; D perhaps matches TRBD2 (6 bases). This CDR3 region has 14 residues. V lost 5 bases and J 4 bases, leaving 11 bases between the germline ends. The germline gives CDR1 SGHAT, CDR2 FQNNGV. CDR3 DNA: TGTGCCAGCAGCGAGACTAGTTTCACCGGGGAGCTGTTTTTT. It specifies CASSETSFTGELFF.

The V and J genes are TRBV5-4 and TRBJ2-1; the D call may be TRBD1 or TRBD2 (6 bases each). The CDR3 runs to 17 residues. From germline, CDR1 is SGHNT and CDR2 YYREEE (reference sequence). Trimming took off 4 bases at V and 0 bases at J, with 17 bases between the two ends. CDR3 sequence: CASSPGGGTPSYNEQFF. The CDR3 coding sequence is TGTGCCAGCAGCCCCGGAGGGGGGACCCCCTCCTACAATGAGCAGTTCTTC.

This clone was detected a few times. CDR3 residues: CASSESGENGYTF. CDR3 in DNA: TGTGCCAGCAGTGAATCTGGGGAGAATGGCTACACCTTC. V gene TRBV2 combines with J gene TRBJ1-2; D is unclear. This CDR3 has 13 amino acids. The ends were cut back, 2 bases at V and 6 bases at J, with 10 bases in the middle. CDR1 is SNHLY, CDR2 FYNNEI, per germline.

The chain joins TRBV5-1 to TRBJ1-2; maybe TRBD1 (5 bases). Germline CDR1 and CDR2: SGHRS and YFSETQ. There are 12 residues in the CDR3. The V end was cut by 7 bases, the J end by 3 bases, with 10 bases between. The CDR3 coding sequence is TGCGCCAGCGGCGGGGGAGACTATGGCTACACCTTC. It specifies CASGGGDYGYTF.

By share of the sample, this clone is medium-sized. CDR3 nucleotides: TGTGCCAGCAGCTCACAGGACAGCACTGAAGCTTTCTTT. As protein: CASSSQDSTEAFF. The chain has TRBV11-3 and TRBJ1-1, with D possibly being TRBD1 (6 bases). CDR1 and CDR2 (germline): SGHNT, YENEEA. This CDR3 spans 13 amino acids. The V gene lost 4 bases and the J gene lost 4 bases, with 10 bases spanning the gap.

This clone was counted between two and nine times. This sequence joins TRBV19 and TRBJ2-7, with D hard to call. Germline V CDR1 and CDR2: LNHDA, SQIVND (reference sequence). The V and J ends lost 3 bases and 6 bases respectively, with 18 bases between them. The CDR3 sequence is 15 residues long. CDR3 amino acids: CASSMGSLGLAEQYF. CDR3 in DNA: TGTGCCAGTAGTATGGGGTCCCTGGGTTTAGCCGAGCAGTACTTC.

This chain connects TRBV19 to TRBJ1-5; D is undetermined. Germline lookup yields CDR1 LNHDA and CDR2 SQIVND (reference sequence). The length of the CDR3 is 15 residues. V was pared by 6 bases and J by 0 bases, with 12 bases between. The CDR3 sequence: CASRPVEGSNQPQHF. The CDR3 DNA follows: TGTGCCAGTAGACCCGTAGAGGGTAGCAATCAGCCCCAGCATTTT.

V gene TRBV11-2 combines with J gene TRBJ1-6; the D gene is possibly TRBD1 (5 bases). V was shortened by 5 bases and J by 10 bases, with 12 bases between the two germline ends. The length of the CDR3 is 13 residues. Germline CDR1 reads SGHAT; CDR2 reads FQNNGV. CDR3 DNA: TGTGCCAGCAGCGCCGACAGCTTCTCACCCCTCCACTTT. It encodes CASSADSFSPLHF.